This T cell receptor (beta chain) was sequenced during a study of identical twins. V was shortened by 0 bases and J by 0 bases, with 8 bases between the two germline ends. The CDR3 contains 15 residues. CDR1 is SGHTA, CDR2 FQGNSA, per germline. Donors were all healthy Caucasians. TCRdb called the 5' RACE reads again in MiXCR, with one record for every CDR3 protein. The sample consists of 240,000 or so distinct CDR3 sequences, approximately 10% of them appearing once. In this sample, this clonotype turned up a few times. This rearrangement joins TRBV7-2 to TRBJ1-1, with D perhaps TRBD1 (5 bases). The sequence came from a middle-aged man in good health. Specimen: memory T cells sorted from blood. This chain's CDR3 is CASSLAGGVNTEAFF. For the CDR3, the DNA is TGTGCCAGCAGCTTAGCGGGGGGGGTGAACACTGAAGCTTTCTTT. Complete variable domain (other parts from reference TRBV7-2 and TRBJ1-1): GAGVSQSPSNKVTEKGKDVELRCDPISGHTALYWYRQSLGQGLEFLIYFQGNSAPDKSGLPSDRFSAERTGGSVSTLTIQRTQQEDSAVYLCASSLAGGVNTEAFFGQGTRLTVV.